The 22 T cell receptor beta chains below all came from one sample that was sequenced in a study of blood T cell repertoires in COVID-19. Produced via immunoSEQ multiplex PCR; TCRdb's table is partial and in-frame only. The sample has fewer than 250,000 clones, 83% seen once. Sequences were obtained from peripheral blood. These receptors were taken from a woman between 40 and 55 years old with active or convalescent COVID-19.

The gene calls are TRBV7-2 and TRBJ1-5, with D perhaps TRBD1 (6 bases). The CDR3 consists of 15 residues. V lost 1 base, J lost 7 bases, and 14 bases lay in between. The germline V gene has CDR1 SGHTA and CDR2 FQGNSA. CDR3 DNA sequence: TGTGCCAGCAGCTTAGAATGGGGGCCGTGGCAGCCCCAGCATTTT. Translated: CASSLEWGPWQPQHF.

This clone was counted only a few times. The genes are TRBV5-1 and TRBJ1-1; 7 nucleotides align to TRBD1. The J segment lost 1 base and the V segment lost 1 base, leaving 1 base of the junction unmatched. This CDR3 has 14 residues. The germline gives CDR1 SGHRS, CDR2 YFSETQ. CDR3 DNA sequence: TGCGCCAGCAGCTTGACAGGGGCGAACACTGAAGCTTTCTTT. This gives the protein CASSLTGANTEAFF.

The chain couples TRBV5-1 to TRBJ2-7; 7 bases are shared with TRBD1. CDR1 SGHRS and CDR2 YFSETQ come from the germline V gene. The CDR3 sequence is 14 residues long. Trimming at V came to 3 bases and at J to 2 bases, leaving 5 bases not matched to a gene. The CDR3 protein is CASSSDRTTYEQYF. CDR3 nucleotides: TGCGCCAGCAGCTCGGACAGGACCACCTACGAGCAGTACTTC.

The gene calls are TRBV7-9 and TRBJ1-1; 11 bases line up with TRBD1. This CDR3 has 15 residues. The junction had 6 bases not matched to a gene; V was cut back by 5 bases and J by 4 bases. Germline assignment: CDR1 SEHNR and CDR2 FQNEAQ (reference sequence). The CDR3 protein is CASSPGQGAPTEAFF. The CDR3 DNA is TGTGCCAGCAGCCCAGGACAGGGGGCTCCCACTGAAGCTTTCTTT.

The chain combines TRBV5-4 with TRBJ2-1, with D possibly TRBD2 on 6 matching bases. V was shortened by 4 bases and J by 11 bases, with 13 bases between the two germline ends. This CDR3 has 12 residues. Germline CDR1 is SGHNT and CDR2 is YYREEE (reference sequence). The CDR3 here is CASSAYGGKQFF. The CDR3 nucleotides are TGTGCCAGCAGCGCCTACGGGGGTAAGCAGTTCTTC. Full variable domain (missing parts from reference TRBV5-4 and TRBJ2-1): ETGVTQSPTHLIKTRGQQVTLRCSSQSGHNTVSWYQQALGQGPQFIFQYYREEENGRGNFPPRFSGLQFPNYSSELNVNALELDDSALYLCASSAYGGKQFFGPGTRLTVL.

The V and J genes are TRBV7-9 and TRBJ1-2, with 8 nucleotides matching TRBD1. Trimming cost V 4 bases and J 2 bases; bases outside gene matches: 6. Germline CDR1 and CDR2: SEHNR and FQNEAQ (reference sequence). This CDR3 comprises 15 residues. CDR3 coding DNA: TGTGCCAGCAGCTGGACAGGGTCGTTCAACTATGGCTACACCTTC. Translation: CASSWTGSFNYGYTF.

The chain couples TRBV6-5 to TRBJ1-1, with D unresolved. The CDR3 covers 14 residues. Germline CDR1 and CDR2: MNHEY and SVGAGI. Trimming cost V 5 bases and J 4 bases, with 14 bases left between them. The CDR3 spells CASSPDFGGTEAFF. The CDR3 DNA follows: TGTGCCAGCAGTCCGGACTTTGGAGGCACTGAAGCTTTCTTT.

This sequence joins TRBV7-2 and TRBJ2-3; 8 positions agree with TRBD1. V was pared by 3 bases and J by 4 bases, with 12 bases of the junction left unmatched. Germline V gene data show CDR1 as SGHTA and CDR2 as FQGNSA. The CDR3 length is 17 residues. As DNA, the CDR3 is TGTGCCAGCAGCTTCACCTACCAGGACAGGGCGCCAGATACGCAGTATTTT. Amino acid sequence: CASSFTYQDRAPDTQYF.

The chain links TRBV27 to TRBJ2-7; 8 bases fit TRBD2. J gave up 2 bases and V 6 bases, and 12 bases lay outside the gene matches. This CDR3 contains 16 residues. Germline V gene sequence: CDR1 MNHEY, CDR2 SMNVEV (reference sequence). CDR3 coding DNA: TGTGCCAGCAGCATAACTCCCGGGACTAGAGCCTACGAGCAGTACTTC. It yields the protein CASSITPGTRAYEQYF.

The J gene is TRBJ1-4, the V gene TRBV6-5; D may be TRBD1 (6 bases). Germline lookup yields CDR1 MNHEY and CDR2 SVGAGI. The germline V and J ends were trimmed by 5 bases and 3 bases, with 10 bases remaining between them. The CDR3 spans 14 residues. The CDR3: CASSPGVANEKLFF. For the CDR3, the DNA is TGTGCCAGCAGTCCAGGGGTCGCTAATGAAAAACTGTTTTTT.

The chain recombines TRBV5-1 with TRBJ1-3; 8 bases align to TRBD1. V dropped 4 bases and J dropped 2; count of bases not matched to a gene: 2. The CDR3 spans 14 residues. Per the germline V gene, CDR1 is SGHRS and CDR2 is YFSETQ. CDR3 sequence (DNA): TGCGCCAGCAGCCCGGACAGGGCTGGAAACACCATATATTTT. This sequence encodes CASSPDRAGNTIYF.

The sample holds a few counts of this clone. The rearrangement joins TRBV5-6 to TRBJ1-1; TRBD1 might be the D (6 bases). CDR3 length: 12 residues. The ends were cut back, 0 bases at V and 7 bases at J, with 7 bases in the middle. Germline V gives CDR1 SGHDT, CDR2 YYEEEE. The CDR3 spells CASSLATGEAFF. In nucleotides, the CDR3 is TGTGCCAGCAGCTTGGCGACAGGTGAAGCTTTCTTT. The entire variable domain, with the rest obtained from reference TRBV5-6 and TRBJ1-1, is as follows: DAGVTQSPTHLIKTRGQQVTLRCSPKSGHDTVSWYQQALGQGPQFIFQYYEEEERQRGNFPDRFSGHQFPNYSSELNVNALLLGDSALYLCASSLATGEAFFGQGTRLTVV.

The chain recombines TRBV7-2 with TRBJ2-3; 9 bases are shared with TRBD2. The CDR3 totals 16 residues. CDR1 is SGHTA and CDR2 is FQGNSA in the germline V gene. The junction had 8 bases not matched to a gene; V was cut back by 5 bases and J by 2 bases. CDR3 region: CASSDGTSTLTDTQYF. CDR3 coding DNA: TGTGCCAGCAGCGATGGGACTAGCACCCTCACAGATACGCAGTATTTT.

The chain carries TRBV18 and TRBJ1-5; D is perhaps TRBD1 (6 bases). Trimming removed 2 bases from V and 5 bases from J, with 16 bases in between. The CDR3 spans 16 residues. Germline-derived CDR1 and CDR2 are KGHSH and LQKENI. This CDR3 reads CASSPGAGARDQPQHF. The CDR3 DNA sequence: TGTGCCAGCTCACCAGGGGCAGGGGCGCGGGATCAGCCCCAGCATTTT.

The V and J genes are TRBV6-5 and TRBJ2-2; D is perhaps TRBD1 (6 bases). This CDR3 is 14 amino acids long. Between the trimmed V and J ends, which lost 4 bases and 0 bases, there was a span of 6 bases. Germline V gene lookup returns CDR1 MNHEY and CDR2 SVGAGI. The CDR3 sequence: CASSWTANTGELFF. The DNA of the CDR3 is TGTGCCAGCAGTTGGACAGCGAACACCGGGGAGCTGTTTTTT.

The chain is built from TRBV6-1 and TRBJ1-3, with D unclear. CDR1 MNHNS and CDR2 SASEGT come from the germline V gene. Trimming removed 3 bases from V and 8 bases from J, with 11 bases in between. The CDR3 length is 13 residues. The CDR3 DNA is TGTGCCAGCAGTGATCTCCCCGGGGACACCATATATTTT. Its protein is CASSDLPGDTIYF.

The V gene is TRBV28, the J gene TRBJ1-2; D is ambiguous. This CDR3 contains 13 residues. The germline V gene encodes CDR1 MDHEN and CDR2 SYDVKM. The V gene lost 6 bases and the J gene lost 7 bases, with 15 bases spanning the gap. DNA for the CDR3: TGTGCCAGCAGGCTCCCCTCACGGGTTGGCTACACCTTC. It specifies CASRLPSRVGYTF.

The genes are TRBV2 and TRBJ1-6, with 7 bases matching TRBD1. There are 12 residues in the CDR3. Germline values: CDR1 SNHLY, CDR2 FYNNEI. V lost 3 bases and J lost 11; bases outside the gene matches: 1. The CDR3 loop reads CASSEQGAPLHF. As DNA, the CDR3 is TGTGCCAGCAGTGAGCAGGGGGCACCCCTCCACTTT. Filled out from reference TRBV2 and TRBJ1-6, the complete variable domain reads EPEVTQTPSHQVTQMGQEVILRCVPISNHLYFYWYRQILGQKVEFLVSFYNNEISEKSEIFDDQFSVERPDGSNFTLKIRSTKLEDSAMYFCASSEQGAPLHFGNGTRLTVT.

This clone was found a few times. The gene calls are TRBV5-1 and TRBJ2-1; TRBD2 aligns across 13 bases. Germline V gene data show CDR1 as SGHRS and CDR2 as YFSETQ. This CDR3 has 18 residues. Trimming took 0 bases from V and 3 from J; bases not matched to a gene: 6. The CDR3 sequence is CASSLGYTSGRGYNEQFF. In nucleotides, the CDR3 is TGCGCCAGCAGCTTGGGGTATACTAGCGGGAGGGGCTACAATGAGCAGTTCTTC.

This clone was counted a single time. This chain joins TRBV11-3 and TRBJ2-2, with D possibly TRBD1 on 5 matching bases. The V end was cut by 5 bases, the J end by 4 bases, with 14 bases between. Germline V gene data show CDR1 as SGHNT and CDR2 as YENEEA. CDR3 length: 15 residues. The CDR3 DNA sequence: TGTGCCAGCAGCCCTAGAACCGACAGCACCGGGGAGCTGTTTTTT. Its translation: CASSPRTDSTGELFF. The full variable domain, in which reference TRBV11-3 and TRBJ2-2 provide the parts outside the CDR3, is EAGVVQSPRYKIIEKKQPVAFWCNPISGHNTLYWYLQNLGQGPELLIRYENEEAVDDSQLPKDRFSAERLKGVDSTLKIQPAELGDSAVYLCASSPRTDSTGELFFGEGSRLTVL.

Comments on this clone: Within the sample, other DNA sequences also encode this same CDR3. The V gene is TRBV2, the J gene TRBJ2-2; tentatively, D is TRBD2 (5 bases). The CDR3 loop spans 16 amino acids. Germline V gives CDR1 SNHLY, CDR2 FYNNEI. The germline V and J ends were trimmed by 10 bases and 4 bases, with 22 bases remaining between them. The CDR3 spells CATTSAASGGTGELFF. The CDR3 DNA follows: TGTGCCACCACTTCTGCGGCCTCTGGAGGCACCGGGGAGCTGTTTTTT. The full variable domain, rest sourced from reference TRBV2 and TRBJ2-2, is EPEVTQTPSHQVTQMGQEVILRCVPISNHLYFYWYRQILGQKVEFLVSFYNNEISEKSEIFDDQFSVERPDGSNFTLKIRSTKLEDSAMYFCATTSAASGGTGELFFGEGSRLTVL.

This rearrangement joins TRBV28 to TRBJ1-2; D not resolved. This CDR3 has 14 amino acids. Germline assignment: CDR1 MDHEN and CDR2 SYDVKM. With 3 bases removed from V and 4 bases from J, the gap between germline ends came to 12 bases. The CDR3 DNA reads as TGTGCCAGCAGTTTCCCCCAGGCATTCTATGGCTACACCTTC. Translated: CASSFPQAFYGYTF.